Sequencing of this TCR beta chain was carried out in a study of early stage breast cancer tumors. The study, taken as a whole, reports: Tumor and normal breast were distinguished via blood comparison in most of the 16 patients.

Concerning this clone itself: The antigen is undetermined.

Method: immunoSEQ multiplex PCR; TCRdb's copy keeps in-frame clones and lacks some. Here the sample spans 20,000 to 25,000 clones, 60% to 85% being singletons. V lost 5 bases to trimming and J lost 0 bases, with 13 bases between them. CDR1 and CDR2 from the germline V gene are SEHNR and FQNEAQ (reference sequence). The CDR3 totals 15 residues. Specimen: blood. The clonotype was recovered from a person between 60 and 69 years old with breast cancer. The chain uses TRBV7-9 and TRBJ1-1; D gene ambiguous. CDR3 sequence (DNA): TGTGCCAGCAGCGCCTTTTCCTCCATGAACACTGAAGCTTTCTTT. Translating gives CASSAFSSMNTEAFF.